A selection of T cell receptor beta chains follows, all from one sample in a study of T-cell reconstitution after alpha-beta-depleted transplantation in children. TCRdb passed the PCR reads through MiXCR, listing each CDR3 protein once. The sample shows a few hundred thousand distinct CDR3 sequences, 10% to 15% of them seen only once. The input for sequencing was PBMCs, mostly from graft donor cells, taken 360 days after TCRalphabeta/CD19-depleted stem cell transplant. The receptors derive from a male patient between 10 and 17 years old who had a stem cell transplant for acute myeloid leukemia, so the T cells may come from the graft donor. CDR3s include the opening cysteine and the closing phenylalanine or tryptophan. D genes are given only for firm matches. Clone size is shown for a subset of rows, as once, few, many or a class of expanded clone.

D: TRBD2; V: TRBV28; size: many; J: TRBJ2-7; DNA: TGTGCCAGCAGTTTGAGAGGGAGCGGGGCCTACTCCTACGAGCAGTACTTC; CDR3: CASSLRGSGAYSYEQYF
D: TRBD2; V: TRBV20-1; size: NA; J: TRBJ2-7; DNA: TGCAGTGGAGACCCTAGCGGGAGCGGCTCCTACGAGCAGTACTTC; CDR3: CSGDPSGSGSYEQYF
D: TRBD2; V: TRBV6-1; size: few; J: TRBJ2-7; DNA: TGTGCCAGCAGTCGGCTAGCGGGTGGAAGCTCCTACGAGCAGTACTTC; CDR3: CASSRLAGGSSYEQYF
D: TRBD2; V: TRBV10-3; size: NA; J: TRBJ2-1; DNA: TGTGCCACTAGTAGCGGGGGACTCTCCTACAATGAGCAGTTCTTC; CDR3: CATSSGGLSYNEQFF
D: NA; V: TRBV11-2; size: NA; J: TRBJ1-1; DNA: TGTGCCAGCAGCCATATAGGGCTGTTATTACGGGGAGCTTTCTTT; CDR3: CASSHIGLLLRGAFF
D: NA; V: TRBV4-3; size: NA; J: TRBJ2-7; DNA: TGCGCCAGCAGCCAAGATATTAGGCTAGCAGGTTTGTACTTC; CDR3: CASSQDIRLAGLYF
D: TRBD2; V: TRBV7-9; size: many; J: TRBJ2-2; DNA: TGTGCCAGCAGTCCGGCTAGCGGGAGATACACCGGGGAGCTGTTTTTT; CDR3: CASSPASGRYTGELFF
D: NA; V: TRBV20-1; size: NA; J: TRBJ1-2; DNA: TGCAGTGCGCCGGACTATAAACGGGCGTATGGCTACACCTTC; CDR3: CSAPDYKRAYGYTF
D: TRBD1; V: TRBV10-3; size: NA; J: TRBJ2-4; DNA: TGTGCCTCCCTGGACAGGGCCGAAAACATTCAGTACTTC; CDR3: CASLDRAENIQYF
D: TRBD2; V: TRBV3-1; size: few; J: TRBJ2-1; DNA: TGTGCCAGCAGCCATACTAGCGGGAGGGCCGGTGAGCAGTTCTTC; CDR3: CASSHTSGRAGEQFF
D: NA; V: TRBV7-3; size: NA; J: TRBJ2-6; DNA: TGTGCCAGCAGCTCAACCGCCAGGAGAGGGGCCAACGTCCTGACTTTC; CDR3: CASSSTARRGANVLTF
D: TRBD2; V: TRBV12-3/TRBV12-4; size: few; J: TRBJ2-1; DNA: TGTGCCAGCAGCCATGAAGCTAGCGGGAGGGCCAAGAATGAGCAGTTCTTC; CDR3: CASSHEASGRAKNEQFF
D: NA; V: TRBV10-3; size: NA; J: TRBJ1-2; DNA: TGTGCCATCACCCCGGGGGCAGATGGCTACACCTTC; CDR3: CAITPGADGYTF
D: NA; V: TRBV7-2; size: NA; J: TRBJ2-3; DNA: TGTGCCAGCAGCTTAGTAAAGGTCCCCCCACTTAATACGCAGTATTTT; CDR3: CASSLVKVPPLNTQYF
D: NA; V: TRBV28; size: few; J: TRBJ1-5; DNA: TGTGCCAGTCCGGGCCCGAATCAGCCCCAGCATTTT; CDR3: CASPGPNQPQHF
D: TRBD1; V: TRBV27; size: NA; J: TRBJ2-2; DNA: TGTGCCAGCAGTTTAAAGCCGTACGGGACAGGGGTAAACACCGGGGAGCTGTTTTTT; CDR3: CASSLKPYGTGVNTGELFF
D: NA; V: TRBV24-1; size: many; J: TRBJ2-2; DNA: TGTGCCACCAGTGAGTCCCAGCGGATCGGGGAGCTGTTTTTT; CDR3: CATSESQRIGELFF
D: NA; V: TRBV25-1; size: NA; J: TRBJ2-7; DNA: TGTGCCAGCAGTGGGGACTCGGTCTACGAGCAGTACTTC; CDR3: CASSGDSVYEQYF
D: TRBD2; V: TRBV19; size: NA; J: TRBJ2-5; DNA: TGTGCCAGTAGTATTAAGATACTAGCGGGAGTTCAAGAGACCCAGTACTTC; CDR3: CASSIKILAGVQETQYF
D: NA; V: TRBV7-3; size: NA; J: TRBJ2-3; DNA: TGTGCCAGCAGCCCCAGCGGAGAGGACACAGATACGCAGTATTTT; CDR3: CASSPSGEDTDTQYF
D: TRBD2; V: TRBV7-2; size: NA; J: TRBJ2-5; DNA: TGTGCCAGCAGCTTACTTTTGCGCGGGAGCGGGGCAAAGACCCAGTACTTC; CDR3: CASSLLLRGSGAKTQYF
D: TRBD1; V: TRBV20-1; size: few; J: TRBJ1-5; DNA: TGCAGTGCTAGTTCCCAGGGGGCGGATCAGCCCCAGCATTTT; CDR3: CSASSQGADQPQHF
D: NA; V: TRBV7-2; size: many; J: TRBJ2-2; DNA: TGTGCCAGCAGCCCCGGCAAGAACACCGGGGAGCTGTTTTTT; CDR3: CASSPGKNTGELFF
D: NA; V: TRBV7-9; size: NA; J: TRBJ2-7; DNA: TGTGCCAGCAGCATTGACAGAGTTTCCTCCTACGAGCAGTACTTC; CDR3: CASSIDRVSSYEQYF
D: NA; V: TRBV28; size: few; J: TRBJ2-1; DNA: TGTGCCAGCAGTCCTACCCTTACGGGGAATGAGCAGTTCTTC; CDR3: CASSPTLTGNEQFF
D: NA; V: TRBV20-1; size: NA; J: TRBJ2-5; DNA: TGCAGTGCAACGACCGCACAGGGGACCCAGTACTTC; CDR3: CSATTAQGTQYF
D: TRBD1; V: TRBV5-1; size: few; J: TRBJ2-7; DNA: TGCGCCAGCAGCCAAGAAACAGGGGGCTTTTACGAGCAGTACTTC; CDR3: CASSQETGGFYEQYF
D: TRBD1; V: TRBV6-1; size: NA; J: TRBJ2-7; DNA: TGTGCCAGCAGTCCAGGGGGTTCGGGGGAGCAGTACTTC; CDR3: CASSPGGSGEQYF
D: NA; V: TRBV12-3/TRBV12-4; size: few; J: TRBJ1-2; DNA: TGTGCCAGCAGTTTAGGGGGGCGAATATATGGCTACACCTTC; CDR3: CASSLGGRIYGYTF